Below, one T cell receptor (beta chain) is given with its context. The antigen remains undetermined. This record comes from a study of OX40 agonist ivuxolimab in advanced cancers. Study background: The dose-escalation cohort was approximately 84% male, with a mean age of around 60 years, ranging roughly 20 to 90. Prior therapy, whether anti-PD-1, anti-PD-L1 or anti-CTLA-4, was allowed, and 35% to 40% had some.

Profiled with immunoSEQ multiplex PCR; TCRdb holds only in-frame clones, not every one. The sample carries approximately 60,000 clones, nearly 85% recorded once. CDR1 is MNHEY, CDR2 SMNVEV, per germline (reference sequence). Trimming shortened V by 4 bases and J by 2 bases, and 7 bases separated the two germline ends. This CDR3 region has 13 residues. Study conclusions and caveats: At doses 0.1 to 3.0 mg/kg, CD4+ and CD8+ clones expanded.

This TCR came from an adult with an advanced solid tumor such as melanoma, head and neck, liver or kidney cancer. This material consisted of CD4+ or CD8+ T cells sorted from blood, taken in a trial of the OX40 agonist ivuxolimab. The chain recombines TRBV27 with TRBJ2-3; D is unclear. CDR3 amino acids: CASSYQVTDTQYF. CDR3 nucleotides: TGTGCCAGCAGTTACCAGGTCACAGATACGCAGTATTTT.